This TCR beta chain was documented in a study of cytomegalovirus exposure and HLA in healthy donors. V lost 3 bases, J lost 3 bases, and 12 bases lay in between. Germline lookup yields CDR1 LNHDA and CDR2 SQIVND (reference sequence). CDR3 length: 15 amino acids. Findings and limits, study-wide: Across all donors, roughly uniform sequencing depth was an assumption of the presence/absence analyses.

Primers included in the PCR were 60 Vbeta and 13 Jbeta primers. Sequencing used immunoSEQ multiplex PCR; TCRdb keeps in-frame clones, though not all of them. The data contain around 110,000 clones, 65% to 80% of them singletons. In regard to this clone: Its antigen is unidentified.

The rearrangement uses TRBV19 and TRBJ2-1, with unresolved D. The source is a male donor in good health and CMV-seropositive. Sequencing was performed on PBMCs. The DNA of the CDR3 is TGTGCCAGTAGTATCTTAAGCTCAAACTACAATGAGCAGTTCTTC. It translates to CASSILSSNYNEQFF.